This T cell receptor beta chain derives from a study of blood T cell repertoires in COVID-19. Across the study: Collection of acute and convalescent COVID-19 samples took place in the United States, Italy and Spain. PBMCs, B-cell-depleted T cells, or T cells provided the cDNA or gDNA that made up the material.

One Seattle source followed patients from active infection through their disease course. How the authors handled the data: How many nucleated cells were present was estimated from reference gene primer amplification. Clones were sequenced by immunoSEQ multiplex PCR, and TCRdb holds only the in-frame ones, with some missing. For V, J and clone size, that table is used; D and trimming come from the DNA. The sample carries more than 300,000 clones, around 87% recorded once. The CDR3 has 13 amino acids. Per germline, CDR1 SNHLY and CDR2 FYNNEI. V lost 0 bases and J 3 bases, leaving 5 bases between the germline ends.

This chain connects TRBV2 to TRBJ2-5, with unresolved D. Specimen: peripheral blood. This clonotype originated in a woman aged 25 to 39 with COVID-19, enrolled during active disease. CDR3 amino acids: CASSEAEEETQYF. CDR3 DNA: TGTGCCAGCAGTGAAGCTGAGGAAGAGACCCAGTACTTC.